The 4 T cell receptor beta chains listed next were all sequenced from one sample in a study of blood T cell repertoires in COVID-19. Clones were read by immunoSEQ multiplex PCR, and TCRdb kept only the in-frame ones, dropping some. The table lists roughly 330,000 clones, around 80% of them singletons. The source material was peripheral blood. All receptors come from a woman between 45 and 65 years old with acute or convalescent COVID-19.

CDR3 sequence: CASSLSGSRHEQFF. In DNA, the CDR3 is TGTGCCAGCAGCCTTAGCGGGAGTCGCCATGAGCAGTTCTTC. The gene calls are TRBV7-9 and TRBJ2-1; 9 positions match TRBD2. The length of the CDR3 is 14 residues. The ends lost 5 bases at V and 8 bases at J; junction bases unmatched: 7. Germline CDR1 is SEHNR and CDR2 is FQNEAQ (reference sequence).

The rearrangement joins TRBV19 to TRBJ2-7; 11 positions agree with TRBD1. V was clipped by 4 bases and J by 6 bases; unmatched bases: 2. The CDR3 covers 13 residues. Germline V gives CDR1 LNHDA, CDR2 SQIVND (reference sequence). The DNA of the CDR3 is TGTGCCAGTAGTAGAGGGACAGGGGGCGAGCAGTACGTC. It translates to CASSRGTGGEQYV.

The chain has TRBV7-2 and TRBJ1-2, with 10 nucleotides matching TRBD1. From germline, CDR1 is SGHTA and CDR2 FQGNSA. This CDR3 has 15 amino acids. V shed 4 bases and J 2 bases; nucleotides not matched to a gene: 4. CDR3 loop: CASSSRQGANYGYTF. The CDR3 nucleotides read TGTGCCAGCAGCTCCCGACAGGGGGCGAACTATGGCTACACCTTC.

CDR3 in DNA: TGCGCCAGCAGCCTCACCGAGAGCGGGAGCTACAATGAGCAGTTCTTC. Residues: CASSLTESGSYNEQFF. The gene calls are TRBV5-1 and TRBJ2-1; the match to TRBD2 covers 8 bases. The junction had 9 bases not matched to a gene; V was cut back by 4 bases and J by 3 bases. Looked up from germline, CDR1 is SGHRS and CDR2 is YFSETQ. CDR3 length equals 16 residues.